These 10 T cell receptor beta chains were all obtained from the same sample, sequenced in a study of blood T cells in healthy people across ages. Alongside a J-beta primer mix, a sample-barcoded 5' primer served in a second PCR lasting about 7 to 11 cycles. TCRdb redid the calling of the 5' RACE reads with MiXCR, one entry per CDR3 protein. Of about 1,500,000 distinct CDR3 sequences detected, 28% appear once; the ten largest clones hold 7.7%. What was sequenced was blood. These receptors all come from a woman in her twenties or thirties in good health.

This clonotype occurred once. CDR3 in amino acids: CASSWRVEPYEQYF. DNA of the CDR3: TGTGCCAGCAGTTGGCGGGTTGAACCCTACGAGCAGTACTTC. This sequence joins TRBV28 and TRBJ2-7, with a weak D call TRBD2 (5 bases). The germline V gene encodes CDR1 MDHEN and CDR2 SYDVKM. This CDR3 comprises 14 residues. The V end was cut by 4 bases, the J end by 2 bases, with 12 bases between.

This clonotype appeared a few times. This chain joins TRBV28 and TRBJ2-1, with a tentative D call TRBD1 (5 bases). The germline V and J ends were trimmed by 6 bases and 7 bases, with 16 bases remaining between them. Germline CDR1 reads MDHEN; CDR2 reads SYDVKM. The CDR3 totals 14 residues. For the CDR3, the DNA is TGTGCCAGCAGCCCTACGAGGCCAGGGAATGAGCAGTTCTTC. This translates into CASSPTRPGNEQFF.

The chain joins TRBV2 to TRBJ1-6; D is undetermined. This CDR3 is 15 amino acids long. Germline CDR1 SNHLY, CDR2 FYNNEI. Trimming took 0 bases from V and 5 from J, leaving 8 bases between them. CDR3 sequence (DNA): TGTGCCAGCAGTGAAGCGCGGAAGAATAATTCACCCCTCCACTTT. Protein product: CASSEARKNNSPLHF.

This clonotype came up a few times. The CDR3 sequence is CASLGSDTQYF. CDR3 nucleotide sequence: TGTGCCAGCTTAGGGTCAGATACGCAGTATTTT. The J gene is TRBJ2-3, the V gene TRBV7-6; unclear D gene. Germline CDR1 SGHVS, CDR2 FNYEAQ. The germline V and J ends were trimmed by 8 bases and 4 bases, with 7 bases remaining between them. The CDR3 length is 11 residues.

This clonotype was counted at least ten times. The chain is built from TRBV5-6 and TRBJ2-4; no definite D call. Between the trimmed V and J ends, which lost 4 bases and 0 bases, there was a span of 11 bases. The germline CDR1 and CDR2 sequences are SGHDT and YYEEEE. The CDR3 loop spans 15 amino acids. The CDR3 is CASSRNDVAKNIQYF. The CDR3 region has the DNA TGTGCCAGCAGCAGGAATGACGTAGCCAAAAACATTCAGTACTTC.

The CDR3 here is CASSWAQSTDTQYF. The CDR3, as DNA: TGCGCCAGCAGCTGGGCACAGTCCACAGATACGCAGTATTTT. The chain employs TRBV5-1 and TRBJ2-3, with D hard to call. CDR1 and CDR2 (germline): SGHRS, YFSETQ. The CDR3 is 14 residues long. Between the trimmed V and J ends, which lost 3 bases and 2 bases, there was a span of 10 bases.

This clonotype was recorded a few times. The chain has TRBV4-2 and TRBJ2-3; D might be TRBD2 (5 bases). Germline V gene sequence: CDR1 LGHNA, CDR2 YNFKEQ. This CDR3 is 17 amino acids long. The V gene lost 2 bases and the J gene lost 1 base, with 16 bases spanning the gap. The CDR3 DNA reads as TGTGCCAGCAGCCAATCTCAAGGGAGCTGGCGCACAGATACGCAGTATTTT. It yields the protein CASSQSQGSWRTDTQYF.

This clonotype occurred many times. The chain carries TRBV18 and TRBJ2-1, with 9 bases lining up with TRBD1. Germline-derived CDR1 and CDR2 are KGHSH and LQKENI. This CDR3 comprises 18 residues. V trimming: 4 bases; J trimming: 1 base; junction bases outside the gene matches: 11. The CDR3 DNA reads TGTGCCAGCTCACTCTTGGAGACCGGGACAGGGTCCTACAATGAGCAGTTCTTC. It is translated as CASSLLETGTGSYNEQFF.

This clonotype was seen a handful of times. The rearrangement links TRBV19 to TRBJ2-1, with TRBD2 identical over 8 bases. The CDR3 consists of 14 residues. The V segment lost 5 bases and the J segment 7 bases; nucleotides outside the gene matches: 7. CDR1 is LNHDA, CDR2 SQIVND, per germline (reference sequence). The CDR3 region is CASSLGVAGNEQFF. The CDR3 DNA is TGTGCCAGTAGTCTCGGAGTAGCGGGAAATGAGCAGTTCTTC.

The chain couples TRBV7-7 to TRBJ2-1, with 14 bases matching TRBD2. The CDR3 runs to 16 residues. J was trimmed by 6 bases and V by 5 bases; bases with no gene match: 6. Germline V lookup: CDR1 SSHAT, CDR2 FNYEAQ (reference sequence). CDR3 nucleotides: TGTGCCAGCAGCCGCGGACTAGCGGGAGGCCCCAATGAGCAGTTCTTC. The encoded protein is CASSRGLAGGPNEQFF.